These 9 T cell receptor beta chains share one sample of origin, sequenced in a study of blood T cell repertoires in COVID-19 (dated by TCRdb to 2020 to 2021). The receptor library was made with the immunoSEQ multiplex PCR assay. In TCRdb, the immuneACCESS table is reduced to in-frame sequences with V and J assigned. These tables do not hold every clone; where another copy was compared, an unresolved V gene accounts for under half, and the others remain unexplained. The sample includes more than 100,000 clones, with roughly 83% observed a single time. 16% of the sample belongs to the ten largest clones. The source material was peripheral blood. These receptor sequences come from a woman between 45 and 65 years old with acute or convalescent COVID-19.

Comment on this clone: Other nucleotide sequences from this sample produce the same CDR3. The V and J genes are TRBV5-1 and TRBJ2-1; 14 positions match TRBD2. The germline CDR1 and CDR2 sequences are SGHRS and YFSETQ. This CDR3 is 17 amino acids long. The junction had 3 bases not matched to a gene; V was cut back by 4 bases and J by 0 bases. DNA of the CDR3: TGCGCCAGCAGCCCCGGGACTAGCGGGGGCTCCTACAATGAGCAGTTCTTC. Its protein is CASSPGTSGGSYNEQFF. Combining the CDR3 with reference TRBV5-1 and TRBJ2-1 gives the whole variable domain KAGVTQTPRYLIKTRGQQVTLSCSPISGHRSVSWYQQTPGQGLQFLFEYFSETQRNKGNFPGRFSGRQFSNSRSEMNVSTLELGDSALYLCASSPGTSGGSYNEQFFGPGTRLTVL.

The chain carries TRBV11-2 and TRBJ2-7, with TRBD1 as a possible D gene (6 bases). Between the trimmed V and J ends, which lost 0 bases and 5 bases, there was a span of 11 bases. CDR1 and CDR2 from the germline V gene are SGHAT and FQNNGV. The CDR3 is made up of 14 amino acids. CDR3 DNA: TGTGCCAGCAGCTTAGAACACAGGGTGGACGAGCAGTACTTC. Translation: CASSLEHRVDEQYF. Full variable domain (remainder filled in from reference TRBV11-2 and TRBJ2-7): EAGVAQSPRYKIIEKRQSVAFWCNPISGHATLYWYQQILGQGPKLLIQFQNNGVVDDSQLPKDRFSAERLKGVDSTLKIQPAKLEDSAVYLCASSLEHRVDEQYFGPGTRLTVT.

This clone has a handful of counts. A junction boundary mismatches the germline segment, possibly from a read error. V and J are TRBV18 and TRBJ2-2; 9 bases align to TRBD1. This CDR3 is 17 amino acids long. Germline-derived CDR1 and CDR2 are KGHSH and LQKENI. The CDR3 sequence is CASSPFRGQGNAGELFF. The CDR3 DNA is TGTGCCAGCTCACCGTTTAGAGGACAGGGGAACGCCGGGGAGCTGTTTTTT.

The gene calls are TRBV9 and TRBJ2-2; TRBD1 matches at 7 bases. Germline V gives CDR1 SGDLS, CDR2 YYNGEE. V shed 2 bases, J shed 0 bases, and the junction held 4 bases outside the gene matches. The CDR3 has 16 amino acids. CDR3 region: CASSVWGQSNTGELFF. CDR3 sequence (DNA): TGTGCCAGCAGCGTGTGGGGACAGTCGAACACCGGGGAGCTGTTTTTT.

The genes are TRBV19 and TRBJ1-4; maybe TRBD1 (6 bases). V was clipped by 5 bases and J by 6 bases, with 19 bases between them. The CDR3 runs to 16 residues. Per germline, CDR1 LNHDA and CDR2 SQIVND (reference sequence). CDR3 protein: CASSPHRGARDEKLFF. The CDR3 region has the DNA TGTGCCAGTAGTCCCCACCGGGGGGCGAGAGATGAAAAACTGTTTTTT. The whole variable domain, remainder taken from reference TRBV19 and TRBJ1-4, is DGGITQSPKYLFRKEGQNVTLSCEQNLNHDAMYWYRQDPGQGLRLIYYSQIVNDFQKGDIAEGYSVSREKKESFPLTVTSAQKNPTAFYLCASSPHRGARDEKLFFGSGTQLSVL.

The chain combines TRBV9 with TRBJ1-1; D remains ambiguous. V shed 0 bases and J shed 5 bases, with 11 bases lying between them. CDR3 size: 14 residues. CDR1 is SGDLS, CDR2 YYNGEE, per germline. The CDR3 bases are TGTGCCAGCAGCGTAGAGGCGGGAGGGACTGAAGCTTTCTTT. It is translated as CASSVEAGGTEAFF. The full variable domain, rest sourced from reference TRBV9 and TRBJ1-1, is DSGVTQTPKHLITATGQRVTLRCSPRSGDLSVYWYQQSLDQGLQFLIQYYNGEERAKGNILERFSAQQFPDLHSELNLSSLELGDSALYFCASSVEAGGTEAFFGQGTRLTVV.

The chain recombines TRBV12-3 or TRBV12-4 with TRBJ2-1; D is unresolved. The V gene lost 3 bases and the J gene lost 2 bases, with 5 bases spanning the gap. CDR3 length equals 13 residues. CDR3 loop: CASSFSAYNEQFF. DNA of the CDR3: TGTGCCAGCAGTTTTTCCGCCTACAATGAGCAGTTCTTC.

This rearrangement joins TRBV30 to TRBJ2-1; 9 bases align to TRBD1. This CDR3 region has 16 residues. V trimming: 1 base; J trimming: 4 bases; junction bases outside the gene matches: 8. Germline-derived CDR1 and CDR2 are GTSNPN and SVGIG (reference sequence). The DNA for the CDR3 is TGTGCCTGGAGTGGCAGGACAGGGGAAGGGTACAATGAGCAGTTCTTC. Protein sequence: CAWSGRTGEGYNEQFF.

The rearrangement uses TRBV6-5 and TRBJ1-1; unclear D gene. V lost 11 bases, J lost 1 base, and 14 bases lay in between. Germline loops: CDR1 MNHEY, CDR2 SVGAGI. CDR3 length: 13 amino acids. CDR3 coding DNA: TGTGCCGGAAGCAGGTTGGCGAACACTGAAGCTTTCTTT. Residues: CAGSRLANTEAFF.